The source of this T cell receptor (beta chain) is a study of blood T cell repertoires in COVID-19. Study as a whole: From T cells, B-cell-depleted T cells, or PBMCs came the material, which was cDNA or gDNA.

Clones were sequenced by immunoSEQ multiplex PCR, and TCRdb holds only the in-frame ones, with some missing. The table records 99,000 or so clones, approximately 80% of them present only once. V lost 4 bases and J lost 2; bases outside the gene matches: 8. Germline lookup yields CDR1 SGDLS and CDR2 YYNGEE. The CDR3 sequence is 16 residues long. This chain links TRBV9 with TRBJ2-2; 7 bases are shared with TRBD1. This sequence originates from an older man with acute or convalescent COVID-19. The material sequenced was peripheral blood. CDR3 DNA: TGTGCCAGCAGCCTGCAGACAGGGATAAACACCGGGGAGCTGTTTTTT. It encodes CASSLQTGINTGELFF.